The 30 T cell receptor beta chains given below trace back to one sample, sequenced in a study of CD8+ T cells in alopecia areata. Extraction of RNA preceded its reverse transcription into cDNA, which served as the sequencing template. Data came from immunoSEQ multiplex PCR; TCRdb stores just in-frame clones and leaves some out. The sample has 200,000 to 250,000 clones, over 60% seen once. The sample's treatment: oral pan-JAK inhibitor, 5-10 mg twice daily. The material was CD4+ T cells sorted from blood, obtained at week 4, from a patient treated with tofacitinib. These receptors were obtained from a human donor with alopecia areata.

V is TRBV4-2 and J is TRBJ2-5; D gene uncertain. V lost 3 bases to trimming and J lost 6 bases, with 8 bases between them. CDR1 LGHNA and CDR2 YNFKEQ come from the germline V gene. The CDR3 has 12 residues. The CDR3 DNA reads TGTGCCAGCAGCCATGAAGGGAAGACCCAGTACTTC. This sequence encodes CASSHEGKTQYF.

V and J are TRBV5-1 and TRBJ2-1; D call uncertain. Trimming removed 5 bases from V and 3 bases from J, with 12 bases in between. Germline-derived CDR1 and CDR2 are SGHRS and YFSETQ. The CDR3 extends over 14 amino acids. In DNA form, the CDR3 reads TGCGCCAGCAGTGATCGGAACAACTACAATGAGCAGTTCTTC. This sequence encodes CASSDRNNYNEQFF. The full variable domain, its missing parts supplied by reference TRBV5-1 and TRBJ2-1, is KAGVTQTPRYLIKTRGQQVTLSCSPISGHRSVSWYQQTPGQGLQFLFEYFSETQRNKGNFPGRFSGRQFSNSRSEMNVSTLELGDSALYLCASSDRNNYNEQFFGPGTRLTVL.

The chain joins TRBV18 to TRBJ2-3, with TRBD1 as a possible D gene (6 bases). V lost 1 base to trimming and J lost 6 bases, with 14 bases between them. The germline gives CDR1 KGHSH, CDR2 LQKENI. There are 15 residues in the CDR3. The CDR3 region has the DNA TGTGCCAGCTCACCACAGGGGGTGAGGAGCGATACGCAGTATTTT. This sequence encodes CASSPQGVRSDTQYF.

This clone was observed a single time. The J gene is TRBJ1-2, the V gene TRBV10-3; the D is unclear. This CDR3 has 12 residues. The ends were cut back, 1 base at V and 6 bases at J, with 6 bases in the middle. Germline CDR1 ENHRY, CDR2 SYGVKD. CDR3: CAISELGNGYTF. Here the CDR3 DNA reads TGTGCCATCAGTGAGTTGGGGAATGGCTACACCTTC.

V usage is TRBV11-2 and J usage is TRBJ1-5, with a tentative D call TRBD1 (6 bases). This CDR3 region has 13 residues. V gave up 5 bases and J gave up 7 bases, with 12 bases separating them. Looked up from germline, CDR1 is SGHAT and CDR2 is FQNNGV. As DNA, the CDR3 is TGTGCCAGCAGCGAGGGGACATACCAGCCCCAGCATTTT. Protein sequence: CASSEGTYQPQHF.

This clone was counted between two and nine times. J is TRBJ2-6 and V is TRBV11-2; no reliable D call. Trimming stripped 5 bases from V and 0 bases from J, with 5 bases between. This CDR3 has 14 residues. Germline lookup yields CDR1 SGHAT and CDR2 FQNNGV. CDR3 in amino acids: CASSMNSGANVLTF. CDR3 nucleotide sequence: TGTGCCAGCAGCATGAACTCTGGGGCCAACGTCCTGACTTTC.

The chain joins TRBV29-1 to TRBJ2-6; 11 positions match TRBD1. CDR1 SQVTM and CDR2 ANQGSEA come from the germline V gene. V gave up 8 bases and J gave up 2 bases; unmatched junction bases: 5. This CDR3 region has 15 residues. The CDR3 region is CSTWTGGAGANVLTF. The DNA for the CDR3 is TGCAGCACGTGGACAGGGGGCGCTGGGGCCAACGTCCTGACTTTC.

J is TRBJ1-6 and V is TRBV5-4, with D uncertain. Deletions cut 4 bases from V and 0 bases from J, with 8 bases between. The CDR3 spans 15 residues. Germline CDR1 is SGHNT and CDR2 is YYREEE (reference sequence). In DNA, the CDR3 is TGTGCCAGCAGCCCCGAAGGCTCCTATAATTCACCCCTCCACTTT. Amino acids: CASSPEGSYNSPLHF.

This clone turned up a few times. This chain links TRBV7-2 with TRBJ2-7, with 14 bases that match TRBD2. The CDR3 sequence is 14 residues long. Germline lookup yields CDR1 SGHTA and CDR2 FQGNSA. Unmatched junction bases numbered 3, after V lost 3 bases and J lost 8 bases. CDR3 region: CASSFGLAGGQQYF. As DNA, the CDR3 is TGTGCCAGCAGCTTCGGACTAGCGGGGGGCCAGCAGTACTTC.

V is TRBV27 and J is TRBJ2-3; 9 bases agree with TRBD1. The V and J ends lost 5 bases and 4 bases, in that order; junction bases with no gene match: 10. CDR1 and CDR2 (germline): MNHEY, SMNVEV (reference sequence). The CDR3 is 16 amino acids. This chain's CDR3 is CASSPYPTGGADTQYF. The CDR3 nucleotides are TGTGCCAGCAGTCCGTACCCGACAGGGGGGGCAGATACGCAGTATTTT.

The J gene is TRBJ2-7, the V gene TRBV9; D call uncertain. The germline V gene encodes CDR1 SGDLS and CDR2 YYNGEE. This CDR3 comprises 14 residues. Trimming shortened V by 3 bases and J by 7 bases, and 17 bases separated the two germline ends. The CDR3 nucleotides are TGTGCCAGCAGCGGAGGTGGGTCCTACTGGGAGCAGTACTTC. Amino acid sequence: CASSGGGSYWEQYF.

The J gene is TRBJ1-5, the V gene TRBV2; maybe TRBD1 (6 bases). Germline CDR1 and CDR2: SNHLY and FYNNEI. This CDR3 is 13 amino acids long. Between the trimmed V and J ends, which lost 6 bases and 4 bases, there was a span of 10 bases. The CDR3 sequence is CASRQGSNQPQHF. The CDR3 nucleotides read TGTGCCAGCAGACAGGGATCGAATCAGCCCCAGCATTTT.

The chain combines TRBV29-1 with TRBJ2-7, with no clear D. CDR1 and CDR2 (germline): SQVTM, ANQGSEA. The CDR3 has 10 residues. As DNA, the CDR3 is TGCAGTGCCCAATACTACGAGCAGTACTTC. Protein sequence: CSAQYYEQYF.

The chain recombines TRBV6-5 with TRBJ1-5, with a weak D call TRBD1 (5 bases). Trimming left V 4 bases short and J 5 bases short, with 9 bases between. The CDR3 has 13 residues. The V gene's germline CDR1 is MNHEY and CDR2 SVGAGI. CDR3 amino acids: CASSSTRDQPQHF. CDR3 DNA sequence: TGTGCCAGCAGTTCAACCAGGGATCAGCCCCAGCATTTT.

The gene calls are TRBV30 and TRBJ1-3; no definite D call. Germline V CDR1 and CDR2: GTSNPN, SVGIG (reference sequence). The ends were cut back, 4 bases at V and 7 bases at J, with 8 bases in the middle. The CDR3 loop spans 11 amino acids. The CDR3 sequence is CAWTGYNTIYF. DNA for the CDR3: TGTGCCTGGACCGGGTACAACACCATATATTTT.

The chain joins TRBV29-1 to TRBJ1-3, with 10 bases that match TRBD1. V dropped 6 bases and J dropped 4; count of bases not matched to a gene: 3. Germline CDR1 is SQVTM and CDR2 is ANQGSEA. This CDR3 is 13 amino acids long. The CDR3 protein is CSVGTGDGNTIYF. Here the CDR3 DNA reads TGCAGCGTGGGGACAGGGGACGGAAACACCATATATTTT.

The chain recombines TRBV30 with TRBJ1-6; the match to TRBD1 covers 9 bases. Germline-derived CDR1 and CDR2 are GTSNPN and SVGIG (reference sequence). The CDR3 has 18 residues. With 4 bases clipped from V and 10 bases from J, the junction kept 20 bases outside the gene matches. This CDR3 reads CAWNMLRIDRGGNSPLHF. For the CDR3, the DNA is TGTGCCTGGAATATGTTGAGAATTGACAGGGGGGGCAACTCACCCCTCCACTTT. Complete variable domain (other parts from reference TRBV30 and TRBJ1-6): SQTIHQWPATLVQPVGSPLSLECTVEGTSNPNLYWYRQAAGRGLQLLFYSVGIGQISSEVPQNLSASRPQDRQFILSSKKLLLSDSGFYLCAWNMLRIDRGGNSPLHFGNGTRLTVT.

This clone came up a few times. The CDR3 reads CSTGVRPTEAFF. The DNA of the CDR3 is TGCAGCACGGGGGTGCGGCCAACTGAAGCTTTCTTT. This chain links TRBV29-1 with TRBJ1-1; D is possibly TRBD1 (5 bases). Germline V CDR1 and CDR2: SQVTM, ANQGSEA. Trimming left V 8 bases short and J 5 bases short, with 15 bases between. This CDR3 has 12 amino acids.

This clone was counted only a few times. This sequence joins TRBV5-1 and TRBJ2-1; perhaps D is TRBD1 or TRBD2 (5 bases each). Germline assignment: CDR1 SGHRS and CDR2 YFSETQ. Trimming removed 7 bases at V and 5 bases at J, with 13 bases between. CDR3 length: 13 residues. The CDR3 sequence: CASWDLTNNEQFF. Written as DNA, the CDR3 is TGCGCCAGCTGGGACCTAACTAACAATGAGCAGTTCTTC.

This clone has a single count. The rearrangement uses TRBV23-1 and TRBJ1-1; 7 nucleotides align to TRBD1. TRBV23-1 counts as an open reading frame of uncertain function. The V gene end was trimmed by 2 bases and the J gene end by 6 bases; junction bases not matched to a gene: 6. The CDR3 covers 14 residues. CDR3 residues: CASSQRRGHAEAFF. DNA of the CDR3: TGCGCCAGCAGTCAAAGGAGGGGGCACGCTGAAGCTTTCTTT.

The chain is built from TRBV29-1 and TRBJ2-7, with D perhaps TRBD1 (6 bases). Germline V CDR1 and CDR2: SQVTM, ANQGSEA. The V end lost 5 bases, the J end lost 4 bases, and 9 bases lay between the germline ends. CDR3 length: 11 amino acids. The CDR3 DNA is TGCAGCGTTACAGGGACGTACGAGCAGTACTTC. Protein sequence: CSVTGTYEQYF.

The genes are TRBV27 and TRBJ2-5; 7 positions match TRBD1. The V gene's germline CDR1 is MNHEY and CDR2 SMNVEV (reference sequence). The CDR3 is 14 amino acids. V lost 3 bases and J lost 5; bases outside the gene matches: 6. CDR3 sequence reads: CASSFRTGGETQYF. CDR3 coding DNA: TGTGCCAGCAGTTTCCGGACAGGTGGGGAGACCCAGTACTTC.

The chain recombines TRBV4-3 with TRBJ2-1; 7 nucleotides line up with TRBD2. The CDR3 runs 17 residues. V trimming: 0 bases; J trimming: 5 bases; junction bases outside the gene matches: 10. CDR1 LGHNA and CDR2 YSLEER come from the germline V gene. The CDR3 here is CASSQDFPRGGHNEQFF. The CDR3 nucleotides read TGCGCCAGCAGCCAAGATTTCCCGCGCGGGGGACACAATGAGCAGTTCTTC.

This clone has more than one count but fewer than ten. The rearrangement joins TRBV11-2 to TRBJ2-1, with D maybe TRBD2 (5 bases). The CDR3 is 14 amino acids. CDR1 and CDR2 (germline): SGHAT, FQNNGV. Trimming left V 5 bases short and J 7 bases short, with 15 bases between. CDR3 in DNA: TGTGCCAGCAGCACCTCCCCGGGATCGAATGAGCAGTTCTTC. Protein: CASSTSPGSNEQFF.

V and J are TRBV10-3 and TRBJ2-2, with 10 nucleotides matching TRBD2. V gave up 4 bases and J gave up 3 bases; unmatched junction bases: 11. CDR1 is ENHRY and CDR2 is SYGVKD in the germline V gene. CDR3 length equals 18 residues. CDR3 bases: TGTGCCATCAGTGGGTTCGGTGGACTAGCGGATTACACCGGGGAGCTGTTTTTT. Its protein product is CAISGFGGLADYTGELFF.

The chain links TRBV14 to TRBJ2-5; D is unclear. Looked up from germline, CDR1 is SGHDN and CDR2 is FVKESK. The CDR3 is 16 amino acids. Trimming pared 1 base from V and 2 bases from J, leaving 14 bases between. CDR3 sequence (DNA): TGTGCCAGCAGCCAAGGGACCTCATGGGGACAAGAGACCCAGTACTTC. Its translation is CASSQGTSWGQETQYF. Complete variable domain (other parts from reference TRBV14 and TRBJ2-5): EAGVTQFPSHSVIEKGQTVTLRCDPISGHDNLYWYRRVMGKEIKFLLHFVKESKQDESGMPNNRFLAERTGGTYSTLKVQPAELEDSGVYFCASSQGTSWGQETQYFGPGTRLLVL.

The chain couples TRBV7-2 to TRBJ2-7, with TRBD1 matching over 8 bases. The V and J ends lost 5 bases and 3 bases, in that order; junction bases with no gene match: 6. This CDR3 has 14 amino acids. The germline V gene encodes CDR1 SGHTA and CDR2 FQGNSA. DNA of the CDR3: TGTGCCAGCAGCCAACAGGGGGGTAGCTACGAGCAGTACTTC. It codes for CASSQQGGSYEQYF.

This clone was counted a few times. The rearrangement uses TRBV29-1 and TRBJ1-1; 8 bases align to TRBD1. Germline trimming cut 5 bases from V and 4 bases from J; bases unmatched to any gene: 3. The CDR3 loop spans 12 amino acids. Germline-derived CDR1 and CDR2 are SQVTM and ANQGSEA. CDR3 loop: CSVTGGFTEAFF. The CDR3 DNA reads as TGCAGCGTTACAGGGGGATTCACTGAAGCTTTCTTT.

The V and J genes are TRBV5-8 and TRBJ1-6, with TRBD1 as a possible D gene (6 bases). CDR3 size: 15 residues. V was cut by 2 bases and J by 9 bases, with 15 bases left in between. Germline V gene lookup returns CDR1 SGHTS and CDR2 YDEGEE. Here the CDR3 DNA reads TGTGCCAGCAGCTTCGGAGGGGGGCGAGGTTCACCCCTCCACTTT. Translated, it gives CASSFGGGRGSPLHF. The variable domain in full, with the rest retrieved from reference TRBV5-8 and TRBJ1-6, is EAGVTQSPTHLIKTRGQQATLRCSPISGHTSVYWYQQALGLGLQFLLWYDEGEERNRGNFPPRFSGRQFPNYSSELNVNALELEDSALYLCASSFGGGRGSPLHFGNGTRLTVT.

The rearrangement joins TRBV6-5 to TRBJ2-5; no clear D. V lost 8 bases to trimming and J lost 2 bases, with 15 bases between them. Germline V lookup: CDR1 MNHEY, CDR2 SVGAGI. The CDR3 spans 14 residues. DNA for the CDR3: TGTGCCAGCGGTCTTTTCGGACGGCAAGAGACCCAGTACTTC. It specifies CASGLFGRQETQYF.